Presented here are 30 T cell receptor beta chains from one specimen sequenced in a study of cytomegalovirus exposure and HLA in healthy donors. The PCR used 60 Vbeta and 13 Jbeta primers. The data were produced by immunoSEQ multiplex PCR, yet TCRdb's version contains in-frame clones alone and is incomplete. This table holds 150,000 to 200,000 clones, around 81% found once. The material sequenced was PBMCs. The receptors were gathered from a man between 40 and 49 years old in good health and CMV-seronegative.

V usage is TRBV4-1 and J usage is TRBJ1-5, with D possibly matching TRBD1 (5 bases). With 6 bases removed from V and 0 bases from J, the gap between germline ends came to 18 bases. Germline V lookup: CDR1 MGHRA, CDR2 YSYEKL. The CDR3 extends over 17 amino acids. This CDR3 reads CASSPMGPQYSNQPQHF. DNA of the CDR3: TGCGCCAGCAGTCCAATGGGGCCTCAATATAGCAATCAGCCCCAGCATTTT.

The gene calls are TRBV30 and TRBJ1-3; D unresolved. Germline CDR1 and CDR2: GTSNPN and SVGIG (reference sequence). The V end lost 0 bases, the J end lost 0 bases, and 6 bases lay between the germline ends. The CDR3 has 14 amino acids. In DNA, the CDR3 is TGTGCCTGGAGTGTGGAGCGCTCTGGAAACACCATATATTTT. Encoded protein: CAWSVERSGNTIYF. Combining the CDR3 with reference TRBV30 and TRBJ1-3 gives the whole variable domain SQTIHQWPATLVQPVGSPLSLECTVEGTSNPNLYWYRQAAGRGLQLLFYSVGIGQISSEVPQNLSASRPQDRQFILSSKKLLLSDSGFYLCAWSVERSGNTIYFGEGSWLTVV.

The chain links TRBV27 to TRBJ2-6, with 8 nucleotides matching TRBD2. This CDR3 comprises 18 residues. Germline values: CDR1 MNHEY, CDR2 SMNVEV (reference sequence). V dropped 5 bases and J dropped 0; count of bases not matched to a gene: 9. CDR3 amino acids: CASSRGVAGFSGANVLTF. In DNA, the CDR3 is TGTGCCAGCAGTCGAGGGGTAGCGGGGTTCTCTGGGGCCAACGTCCTGACTTTC.

The chain has TRBV11-2 and TRBJ2-3; the match to TRBD2 covers 14 bases. CDR3 length equals 15 residues. Per the germline V gene, CDR1 is SGHAT and CDR2 is FQNNGV. J lost 6 bases, V lost 7 bases, and 6 bases had no gene match. CDR3 DNA sequence: TGTGCCAGCACCCGACTAGCGGGAGGGGGGGATACGCAGTATTTT. This sequence encodes CASTRLAGGGDTQYF.

The V gene is TRBV7-9, the J gene TRBJ2-3, with TRBD1 identical over 11 bases. Germline V lookup: CDR1 SEHNR, CDR2 FQNEAQ (reference sequence). CDR3 length: 14 amino acids. V lost 5 bases, J lost 4 bases, and 2 bases stayed unmatched. The CDR3 spells CASSQDRGPDTQYF. The CDR3 DNA reads as TGTGCCAGCAGCCAGGACAGGGGGCCAGATACGCAGTATTTT.

The V and J genes are TRBV7-2 and TRBJ2-5; no clear D. Germline loops: CDR1 SGHTA, CDR2 FQGNSA. There are 13 residues in the CDR3. V was trimmed by 2 bases and J by 3 bases, leaving 7 bases between them. In DNA, the CDR3 is TGTGCCAGCAGCTTAAGCTCGGAAGAGACCCAGTACTTC. Residues: CASSLSSEETQYF.

J is TRBJ1-1 and V is TRBV2; D gene unclear. Germline-derived CDR1 and CDR2 are SNHLY and FYNNEI. Trimming took 4 bases from V and 0 from J, leaving 9 bases between them. The CDR3 extends over 14 amino acids. Here the CDR3 DNA reads TGTGCCAGCAGTGTGGTGCGCCTGAACACTGAAGCTTTCTTT. Translating gives CASSVVRLNTEAFF.

The V and J genes are TRBV5-6 and TRBJ2-5, with D tentatively TRBD2 (5 bases). Germline-derived CDR1 and CDR2 are SGHDT and YYEEEE. V was pared by 6 bases and J by 7 bases, with 13 bases between. The CDR3 totals 12 residues. In DNA, the CDR3 is TGTGCCAGCAACCAACCCGAGGGGACCCAGTACTTC. Amino acids: CASNQPEGTQYF. Filled out from reference TRBV5-6 and TRBJ2-5, the complete variable domain reads DAGVTQSPTHLIKTRGQQVTLRCSPKSGHDTVSWYQQALGQGPQFIFQYYEEEERQRGNFPDRFSGHQFPNYSSELNVNALLLGDSALYLCASNQPEGTQYFGPGTRLLVL.

The chain has TRBV5-1 and TRBJ2-2; TRBD1 agrees at 8 bases. Looked up from germline, CDR1 is SGHRS and CDR2 is YFSETQ. The CDR3 is 17 residues long. V lost 2 bases to trimming and J lost 10 bases; unmatched junction nucleotides: 16. In nucleotides, the CDR3 is TGCGCCAGCAGCTTCATGAGGCGACAGGGGAATGGTGCGGAGCTGTTTTTT. Protein sequence: CASSFMRRQGNGAELFF. Filled out from reference TRBV5-1 and TRBJ2-2, the complete variable domain reads KAGVTQTPRYLIKTRGQQVTLSCSPISGHRSVSWYQQTPGQGLQFLFEYFSETQRNKGNFPGRFSGRQFSNSRSEMNVSTLELGDSALYLCASSFMRRQGNGAELFFGEGSRLTVL.

The gene calls are TRBV9 and TRBJ2-5; 13 bases are shared with TRBD2. In germline, CDR1 is SGDLS, CDR2 YYNGEE. V was pared by 0 bases and J by 5 bases, with 7 bases of the junction left unmatched. This CDR3 contains 17 residues. The CDR3 sequence is CASSVGPLAGGVETQYF. CDR3 nucleotides: TGTGCCAGCAGCGTAGGACCACTAGCGGGAGGGGTTGAGACCCAGTACTTC.

The V and J genes are TRBV30 and TRBJ2-5, with D maybe TRBD1 (8 bases). In germline, CDR1 is GTSNPN, CDR2 SVGIG (reference sequence). Trimming removed 3 bases from V and 4 bases from J, with 21 bases in between. The CDR3 covers 16 residues. The CDR3 loop is CAWSGARDRTRETQYF. CDR3 bases: TGTGCCTGGAGCGGGGCCCGGGACAGGACTAGAGAGACCCAGTACTTC.

V usage is TRBV27 and J usage is TRBJ2-7, with 9 bases aligning to TRBD1. The CDR3 loop spans 14 amino acids. Germline values: CDR1 MNHEY, CDR2 SMNVEV (reference sequence). V was clipped by 6 bases and J by 5 bases; unmatched bases: 8. The CDR3 DNA sequence: TGTGCCAGCAGACGGGACAGGGCGGGGGACGAGCAGTACTTC. It is translated as CASRRDRAGDEQYF.

The chain uses TRBV9 and TRBJ1-5; D ambiguous. V gave up 5 bases and J gave up 3 bases, with 9 bases separating them. CDR3 length: 13 amino acids. Germline CDR1 reads SGDLS; CDR2 reads YYNGEE. For the CDR3, the DNA is TGTGCCAGCAGTGTCCGGTCCAATCAGCCCCAGCATTTT. This codes for CASSVRSNQPQHF.

The chain carries TRBV2 and TRBJ1-1; a possible D gene is TRBD1 (6 bases). The germline V gene encodes CDR1 SNHLY and CDR2 FYNNEI. The V and J ends lost 6 bases and 5 bases respectively, with 19 bases between them. The CDR3 covers 15 residues. CDR3 amino acids: CASRTERGGWTEAFF. The CDR3 DNA follows: TGTGCCAGCAGAACCGAGAGGGGGGGTTGGACTGAAGCTTTCTTT.

This sequence joins TRBV5-1 and TRBJ2-2; D is uncertain. Germline values: CDR1 SGHRS, CDR2 YFSETQ. Trimming removed 0 bases from V and 6 bases from J, with 6 bases in between. The CDR3 consists of 13 residues. As DNA, the CDR3 is TGCGCCAGCAGCTTGGGTCCGTCCGGGGAGCTGTTTTTT. Amino acid sequence: CASSLGPSGELFF.

The chain couples TRBV11-2 to TRBJ2-1; 9 bases align to TRBD1. Germline V gene lookup returns CDR1 SGHAT and CDR2 FQNNGV. Germline trimming cut 4 bases from V and 4 bases from J; bases unmatched to any gene: 5. This CDR3 region has 15 residues. The CDR3 sequence: CASSSGTGSYNEQFF. CDR3 coding DNA: TGTGCCAGCAGCTCAGGGACAGGGAGTTACAATGAGCAGTTCTTC.

The chain carries TRBV28 and TRBJ2-7, with a tentative D call TRBD1 (6 bases). From germline, CDR1 is MDHEN and CDR2 SYDVKM. This CDR3 comprises 13 residues. Trimming took off 3 bases at V and 2 bases at J, with 8 bases between the two ends. The CDR3, as DNA: TGTGCCAGCAGTTTGGACAGCCCCTACGAGCAGTACTTC. Translating it yields CASSLDSPYEQYF.

The CDR3 coding sequence is TGTGCCAGTAGTCCGGACAGGGAGGGCTATGGCTACACCTTC. Amino acid sequence: CASSPDREGYGYTF. The V and J genes are TRBV19 and TRBJ1-2; 8 bases are shared with TRBD1. J lost 4 bases, V lost 5 bases, and 6 bases had no gene match. The CDR3 sequence is 14 residues long. Germline-derived CDR1 and CDR2 are LNHDA and SQIVND (reference sequence).

The rearrangement joins TRBV6-5 to TRBJ1-2, with D tentatively TRBD1 (5 bases). This CDR3 is 14 amino acids long. Deletions cut 5 bases from V and 0 bases from J, with 10 bases between. Per germline, CDR1 MNHEY and CDR2 SVGAGI. In DNA, the CDR3 is TGTGCCAGCAGTCAGGGAGGGACTAACTATGGCTACACCTTC. This gives the protein CASSQGGTNYGYTF.

The sample holds one count of this clone. The V gene is TRBV2, the J gene TRBJ2-5; no definite D call. The CDR3 runs to 12 residues. Germline values: CDR1 SNHLY, CDR2 FYNNEI. Trimming left V 9 bases short and J 4 bases short, with 12 bases between. CDR3 nucleotides: TGTGCCAGTCGTGGCAGTACAGAGACCCAGTACTTC. Translating it yields CASRGSTETQYF.

J is TRBJ1-5 and V is TRBV2; D is uncertain. Trimming took 3 bases from V and 1 from J, leaving 7 bases between them. The CDR3 runs to 14 residues. Germline CDR1 SNHLY, CDR2 FYNNEI. The CDR3 coding sequence is TGTGCCAGCAGTGACACAATAAGCAATCAGCCCCAGCATTTT. It translates to CASSDTISNQPQHF.

The V call is TRBV4-2, the J call TRBJ2-3; D is unclear. The germline V gene encodes CDR1 LGHNA and CDR2 YNFKEQ. Trimming pared 0 bases from V and 6 bases from J, leaving 13 bases between. The CDR3 loop spans 15 amino acids. The CDR3 here is CASSQDPQVPDTQYF. In DNA form, the CDR3 reads TGTGCCAGCAGCCAAGACCCGCAGGTCCCCGATACGCAGTATTTT.

This sequence joins TRBV4-1 and TRBJ1-1; D gene ambiguous. Germline assignment: CDR1 MGHRA and CDR2 YSYEKL. This CDR3 spans 14 amino acids. Trimming cost V 0 bases and J 7 bases, with 12 bases left between them. CDR3 amino acids: CASSQDFLGFEAFF. The CDR3 coding sequence is TGCGCCAGCAGCCAAGATTTTTTGGGCTTTGAAGCTTTCTTT.

This clone has a handful of counts. This chain links TRBV5-4 with TRBJ2-1; D is ambiguous. The V gene lost 4 bases and the J gene lost 9 bases, with 11 bases spanning the gap. CDR1 and CDR2 from the germline V gene are SGHNT and YYREEE (reference sequence). The CDR3 runs to 12 residues. CDR3 loop: CASSIDSVEQFF. CDR3 nucleotide sequence: TGTGCCAGCAGCATCGACTCAGTTGAGCAGTTCTTC.

This clone was counted a single time. This rearrangement joins TRBV5-1 to TRBJ2-1; D uncertain. CDR1 SGHRS and CDR2 YFSETQ come from the germline V gene. The CDR3 is 14 amino acids. Trimming removed 0 bases from V and 0 bases from J, with 4 bases in between. CDR3 sequence (DNA): TGCGCCAGCAGCTTGGGTAGCTCCTACAATGAGCAGTTCTTC. Protein: CASSLGSSYNEQFF.

This sequence joins TRBV5-6 and TRBJ2-1; D remains ambiguous. The CDR3 covers 15 residues. The germline V gene has CDR1 SGHDT and CDR2 YYEEEE. V lost 1 base, J lost 2 bases, and 10 bases lay in between. CDR3 in DNA: TGTGCCAGCAGCTTGAAAGCGAGCCCCTACAATGAGCAGTTCTTC. Translation gives CASSLKASPYNEQFF.

This clone was seen only a few times. The CDR3 loop is CASRDRANTEAFF. The CDR3 DNA is TGTGCCAGCCGGGACAGGGCGAACACTGAAGCTTTCTTT. The genes are TRBV2 and TRBJ1-1, with TRBD1 identical over 9 bases. Trimming took 8 bases from V and 1 from J; bases not matched to a gene: 2. CDR3 length: 13 amino acids. Germline values: CDR1 SNHLY, CDR2 FYNNEI.

This clone turned up a few times. The chain is built from TRBV6-1 and TRBJ2-7; the match to TRBD2 covers 7 bases. Trimming cost V 2 bases and J 1 base; bases outside gene matches: 5. This CDR3 has 15 amino acids. Germline V CDR1 and CDR2: MNHNS, SASEGT. The CDR3 DNA reads as TGTGCCAGCAGTGAATGGAGCGGGGCATCCTACGAGCAGTACGTC. This codes for CASSEWSGASYEQYV.

The rearrangement uses TRBV5-6 and TRBJ2-2; D is undetermined. The CDR3 covers 15 residues. Between the trimmed V and J ends, which lost 5 bases and 2 bases, there was a span of 13 bases. Looked up from germline, CDR1 is SGHDT and CDR2 is YYEEEE. CDR3 nucleotide sequence: TGTGCCAGCAGAAGAAGACTGGATAACACCGGGGAGCTGTTTTTT. It is translated as CASRRRLDNTGELFF.

The chain joins TRBV6-6 to TRBJ1-2; maybe TRBD1 (6 bases). The CDR3 covers 13 residues. Germline V gene data show CDR1 as MNHNY and CDR2 as SVGAGI (reference sequence). The ends were cut back, 0 bases at V and 6 bases at J, with 8 bases in the middle. DNA for the CDR3: TGTGCCAGCAGTTACTCGTCAGGGGATGGCTACACCTTC. It yields the protein CASSYSSGDGYTF.